The clone carrying this TCR beta chain was counted only a few times. Its antigen is unknown. This record comes from a study of blood T cells in healthy people across ages. Broader study findings: Roughly linear age-related decline in beta diversity appeared, significant by age around 40.

The ends were cut back, 8 bases at V and 6 bases at J, with 17 bases in the middle. This CDR3 is built from 13 residues. In germline, CDR1 is MGHRA, CDR2 YSYEKL. Alongside a J-beta primer mix, a sample-barcoded 5' primer served in a second PCR lasting about 7 to 11 cycles. TCRdb reprocessed the 5' RACE reads via MiXCR and lists one record per CDR3 protein. The data hold roughly 800,000 distinct CDR3 sequences, with about 25% observed a single time. These data are also associated with another study on T cells of mothers and their children. This second study notes: Samples came from a few healthy Caucasian mothers and their six children. Reads recorded for TCR beta CDR3 numbered over 9 million per mother and about 3 million per child. Biologically related mothers and children overlapped slightly more than unrelated pairs, a non-significant difference.

V usage is TRBV4-1 and J usage is TRBJ2-7; maybe TRBD1 (5 bases). Material: blood. This TCR came from a boy younger than 18 in good health. The CDR3 bases are TGCGCCAGCCGTCCGACAGCGAAGGGCGAGCAGTACTTC. Translating it yields CASRPTAKGEQYF.